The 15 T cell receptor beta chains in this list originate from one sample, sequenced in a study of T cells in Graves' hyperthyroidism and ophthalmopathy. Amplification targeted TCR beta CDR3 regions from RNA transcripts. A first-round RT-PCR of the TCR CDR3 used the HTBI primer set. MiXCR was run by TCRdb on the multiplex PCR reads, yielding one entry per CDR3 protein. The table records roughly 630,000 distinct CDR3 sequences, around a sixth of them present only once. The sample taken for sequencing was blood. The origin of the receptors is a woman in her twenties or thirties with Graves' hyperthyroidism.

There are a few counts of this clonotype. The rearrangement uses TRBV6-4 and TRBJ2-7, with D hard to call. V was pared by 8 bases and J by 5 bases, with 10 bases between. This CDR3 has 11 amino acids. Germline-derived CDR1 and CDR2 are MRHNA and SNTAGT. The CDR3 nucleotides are TGTGCCAGCGGTTACCTTGACGAGCAGTACTTC. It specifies CASGYLDEQYF.

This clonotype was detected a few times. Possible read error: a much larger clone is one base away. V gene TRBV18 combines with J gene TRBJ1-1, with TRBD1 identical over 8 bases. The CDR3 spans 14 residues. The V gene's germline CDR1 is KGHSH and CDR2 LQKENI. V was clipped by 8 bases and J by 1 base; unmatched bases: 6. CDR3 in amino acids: CASARGQGNTEAFF. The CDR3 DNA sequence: TGTGCCAGCGCACGCGGACAGGGGAACACTGAAGCTTTCTTT.

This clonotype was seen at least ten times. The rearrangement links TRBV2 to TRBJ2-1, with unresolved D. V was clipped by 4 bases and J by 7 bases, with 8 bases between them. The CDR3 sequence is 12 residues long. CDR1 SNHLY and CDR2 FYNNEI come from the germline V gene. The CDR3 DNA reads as TGTGCCAGCAGTGCGGAGATAAATGAGCAGTTCTTC. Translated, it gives CASSAEINEQFF.

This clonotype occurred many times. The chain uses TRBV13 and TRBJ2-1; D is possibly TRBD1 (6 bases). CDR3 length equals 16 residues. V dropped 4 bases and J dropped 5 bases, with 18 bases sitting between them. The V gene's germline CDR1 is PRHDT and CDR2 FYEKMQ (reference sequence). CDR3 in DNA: TGTGCCAGCAGCTCACCAGGGGTTTGGGCAGACAATGAGCAGTTCTTC. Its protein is CASSSPGVWADNEQFF.

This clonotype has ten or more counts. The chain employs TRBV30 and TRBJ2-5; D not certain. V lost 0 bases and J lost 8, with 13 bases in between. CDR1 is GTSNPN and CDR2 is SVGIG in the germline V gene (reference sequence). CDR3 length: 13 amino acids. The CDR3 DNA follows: TGTGCCTGGAGTGTAGCTAGGGCTGGAACCCAGTACTTC. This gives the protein CAWSVARAGTQYF.

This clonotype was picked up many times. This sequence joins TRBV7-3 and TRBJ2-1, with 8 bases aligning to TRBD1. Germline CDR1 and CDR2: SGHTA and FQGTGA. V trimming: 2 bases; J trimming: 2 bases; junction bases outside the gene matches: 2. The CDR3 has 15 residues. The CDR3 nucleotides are TGTGCCAGCAGCTTACAGGGGGCCCCCTACAATGAGCAGTTCTTC. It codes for CASSLQGAPYNEQFF.

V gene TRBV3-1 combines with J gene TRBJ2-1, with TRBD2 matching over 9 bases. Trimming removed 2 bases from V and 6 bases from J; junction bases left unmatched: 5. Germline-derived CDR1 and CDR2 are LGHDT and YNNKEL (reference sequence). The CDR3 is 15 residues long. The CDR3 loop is CASSQLRGRGNEQFF. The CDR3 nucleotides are TGTGCCAGCAGCCAACTGCGCGGGAGGGGCAATGAGCAGTTCTTC.

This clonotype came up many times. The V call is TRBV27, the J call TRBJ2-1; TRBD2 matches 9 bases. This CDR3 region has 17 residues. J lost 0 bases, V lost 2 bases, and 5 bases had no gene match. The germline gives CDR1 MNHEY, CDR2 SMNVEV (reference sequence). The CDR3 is CASSLAGGSRSYNEQFF. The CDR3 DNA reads TGTGCCAGCAGTTTAGCGGGAGGGTCCCGCTCCTACAATGAGCAGTTCTTC.

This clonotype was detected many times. The CDR3 nucleotides read TGTGCCAGCAGCGATAGCGGGAGTGCGGAGACCCAGTACTTC. It is translated as CASSDSGSAETQYF. This chain links TRBV7-3 with TRBJ2-5, with 9 bases matching TRBD2. Germline V gene sequence: CDR1 SGHTA, CDR2 FQGTGA. CDR3 size: 14 residues. The ends lost 5 bases at V and 5 bases at J; junction bases unmatched: 6.

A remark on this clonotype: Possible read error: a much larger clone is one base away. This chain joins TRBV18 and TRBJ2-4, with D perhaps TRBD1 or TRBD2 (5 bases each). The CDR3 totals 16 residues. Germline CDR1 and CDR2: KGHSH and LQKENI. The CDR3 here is CASSQGTTFSKNIRYF. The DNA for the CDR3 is TGTGCCAGCTCACAGGGGACCACTTTCTCCAAAAACATTCGGTACTTC.

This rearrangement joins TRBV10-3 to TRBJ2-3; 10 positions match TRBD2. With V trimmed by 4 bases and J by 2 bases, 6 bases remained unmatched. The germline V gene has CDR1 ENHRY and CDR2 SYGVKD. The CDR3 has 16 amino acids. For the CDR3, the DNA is TGTGCCATCAGTGGAGAGGGACTAGCGAACACAGATACGCAGTATTTT. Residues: CAISGEGLANTDTQYF.

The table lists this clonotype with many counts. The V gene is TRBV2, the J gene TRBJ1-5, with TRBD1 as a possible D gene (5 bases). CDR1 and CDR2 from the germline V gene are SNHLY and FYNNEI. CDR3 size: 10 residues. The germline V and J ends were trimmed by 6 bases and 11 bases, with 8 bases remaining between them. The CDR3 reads CASRGRAQHF. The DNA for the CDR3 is TGTGCCAGCAGAGGCAGGGCCCAGCATTTT.

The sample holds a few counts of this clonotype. The CDR3 DNA reads as TGTGCCATCAGTGAGGCCATAGATCAGCCCCAGCATTTT. Encoded protein: CAISEAIDQPQHF. V and J are TRBV10-3 and TRBJ1-5, with no clear D. Trimming stripped 2 bases from V and 5 bases from J, with 7 bases between. CDR3 length equals 13 residues. Germline V lookup: CDR1 ENHRY, CDR2 SYGVKD.

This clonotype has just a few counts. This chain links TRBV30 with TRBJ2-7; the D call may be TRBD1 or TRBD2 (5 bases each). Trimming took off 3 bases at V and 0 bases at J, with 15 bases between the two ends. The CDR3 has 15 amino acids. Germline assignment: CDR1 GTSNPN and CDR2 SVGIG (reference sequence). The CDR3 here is CAWRKTGLSSYEQYF. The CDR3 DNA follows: TGTGCCTGGAGAAAGACGGGGCTGAGCTCCTACGAGCAGTACTTC.

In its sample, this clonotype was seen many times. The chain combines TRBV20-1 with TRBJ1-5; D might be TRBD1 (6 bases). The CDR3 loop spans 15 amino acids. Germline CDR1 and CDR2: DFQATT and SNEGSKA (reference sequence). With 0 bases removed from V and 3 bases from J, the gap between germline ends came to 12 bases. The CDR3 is CSARDPTGTNQPQHF. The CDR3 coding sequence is TGCAGTGCTAGAGATCCTACAGGGACCAATCAGCCCCAGCATTTT.